Shown below are 11 T cell receptor beta chains from a single sample sequenced in a study of blood T cell repertoires in COVID-19. TCRdb keeps only in-frame clones here, not all; method: immunoSEQ multiplex PCR. The sample shows roughly 15,000 clones, over 70% of them seen only once. The sample comprised peripheral blood. Source of these receptors: a human donor in a cohort sampled during active COVID-19.

This clone was found a few times. The chain uses TRBV28 and TRBJ2-7; D is undetermined. Germline CDR1 and CDR2: MDHEN and SYDVKM. V shed 7 bases and J shed 0 bases, with 22 bases lying between them. The CDR3 spans 17 residues. The CDR3 loop is CASTTFTPKSSSYEQYF. In nucleotides, the CDR3 is TGTGCCAGCACAACTTTCACCCCGAAGTCGAGCTCCTACGAGCAGTACTTC. Full variable domain (missing parts from reference TRBV28 and TRBJ2-7): DVKVTQSSRYLVKRTGEKVFLECVQDMDHENMFWYRQDPGLGLRLIYFSYDVKMKEKGDIPEGYSVSREKKERFSLILESASTNQTSMYLCASTTFTPKSSSYEQYFGPGTRLTVT.

This clone appeared a few times. The V gene is TRBV24-1, the J gene TRBJ2-3; tentative D call: TRBD1 (6 bases). The germline CDR1 and CDR2 sequences are KGHDR and SFDVKD. The length of the CDR3 is 14 residues. The germline V and J ends were trimmed by 4 bases and 6 bases, with 13 bases remaining between them. In nucleotides, the CDR3 is TGTGCCACCAGTGAACCCGGGACAAAGGATACGCAGTATTTT. This gives the protein CATSEPGTKDTQYF.

The chain carries TRBV4-1 and TRBJ2-5; 8 bases map to TRBD1. The CDR3 covers 14 residues. The junction had 4 bases not matched to a gene; V was cut back by 3 bases and J by 4 bases. Germline V gene sequence: CDR1 MGHRA, CDR2 YSYEKL. The CDR3 sequence: CASSQTGDLETQYF. The CDR3 DNA sequence: TGCGCCAGCAGCCAGACAGGGGATTTAGAGACCCAGTACTTC.

The V gene is TRBV7-9, the J gene TRBJ1-6; a possible D gene is TRBD1 (6 bases). This CDR3 contains 15 residues. Germline-derived CDR1 and CDR2 are SEHNR and FQNEAQ (reference sequence). Trimming shortened V by 5 bases and J by 3 bases, and 11 bases separated the two germline ends. CDR3 protein: CASSEGQHYNSPLHF. DNA of the CDR3: TGTGCCAGCAGCGAAGGACAGCACTATAATTCACCCCTCCACTTT.

The chain has TRBV10-3 and TRBJ2-1; 9 bases map to TRBD2. V gave up 4 bases and J gave up 9 bases; unmatched junction bases: 7. Per the germline V gene, CDR1 is ENHRY and CDR2 is SYGVKD. The CDR3 consists of 14 residues. The CDR3 nucleotides read TGTGCCATCAGTGCCGGGACTAGCAGTGGTGAGCAGTTCTTC. Its protein product is CAISAGTSSGEQFF.

This clone was recorded once. This chain uses TRBV7-9 with TRBJ1-1; tentative D call: TRBD1 (6 bases). Germline CDR1 and CDR2: SEHNR and FQNEAQ (reference sequence). The CDR3 is 14 residues long. The V end was cut by 11 bases, the J end by 3 bases, with 19 bases between. The CDR3 loop is CALSQGSFDTEAFF. The CDR3 DNA reads as TGTGCCCTCTCGCAGGGGAGTTTTGACACTGAAGCTTTCTTT.

The chain couples TRBV7-9 to TRBJ2-1, with 10 bases fitting TRBD2. The CDR3 has 16 amino acids. The germline gives CDR1 SEHNR, CDR2 FQNEAQ (reference sequence). The J segment lost 9 bases and the V segment lost 2 bases, leaving 10 bases of the junction unmatched. CDR3 in amino acids: CASSLLLAGVLGEQFF. As DNA, the CDR3 is TGTGCCAGCAGCTTACTCCTAGCGGGAGTTCTCGGTGAGCAGTTCTTC.

The genes are TRBV27 and TRBJ2-3, with 8 bases that match TRBD1. Germline V gene data show CDR1 as MNHEY and CDR2 as SMNVEV (reference sequence). Trimming removed 10 bases from V and 6 bases from J; junction bases left unmatched: 12. The CDR3 length is 14 residues. CDR3 DNA: TGTGCCACCGCATTGGGACAGGCGATCGATACGCAGTATTTT. Translated: CATALGQAIDTQYF.

The rearrangement links TRBV28 to TRBJ2-3; maybe TRBD2 (5 bases). Germline CDR1 MDHEN, CDR2 SYDVKM. Between the trimmed V and J ends, which lost 5 bases and 11 bases, there was a span of 14 bases. The CDR3 covers 12 residues. The DNA for the CDR3 is TGTGCCAGCAGTGCGGACTGGGTGGGGCAGTATTTT. Translating gives CASSADWVGQYF.

The chain combines TRBV6-5 with TRBJ2-2, with TRBD1 matching 10 bases. J lost 5 bases, V lost 6 bases, and 6 bases had no gene match. CDR1 is MNHEY and CDR2 is SVGAGI in the germline V gene. The CDR3 is 15 residues long. The CDR3: CASRAGTGETGELFF. The CDR3, as DNA: TGTGCCAGCAGGGCCGGGACAGGGGAAACCGGGGAGCTGTTTTTT.

V gene TRBV29-1 combines with J gene TRBJ2-3; 7 bases line up with TRBD2. Germline values: CDR1 SQVTM, CDR2 ANQGSEA. Unmatched junction bases numbered 5, after V lost 5 bases and J lost 0 bases. The CDR3 covers 14 residues. The CDR3, as DNA: TGCAGCGTTTCCTGGGGGGGAAGCACAGATACGCAGTATTTT. Residues: CSVSWGGSTDTQYF.